The sequence of this T cell receptor (beta chain) was determined in a study of PD-L1 blockade in urothelial cancer (dated by TCRdb to about 2017). Context from the whole study: All patients started therapy around 2014 and received atezolizumab 1,200 mg intravenously every 3 weeks. TCR sequencing covered pretreatment tumor samples and matched, serially collected peripheral blood taken before and after atezolizumab treatment. Blood samples were analyzed at two time points: 3 weeks after treatment start (second dose) and 6 weeks after treatment start. Eight to ten patients achieved durable clinical benefit and 15 to 20 did not. Blood samples gave median yields of approximately 130,000 T cells and around 88,000 unique TCRs, along with a median clonality of around 0.075. The study, an exploratory multi-omic analysis, examined somatic, immune and clinical correlates of response to PD-L1 blockade with atezolizumab in urothelial cancer. Whole exome sequencing and RNA sequencing of pretreatment tumors were performed alongside TCR sequencing in the same patients. Durable clinical benefit meant progression-free survival longer than 6 months, and TCR features were also tested against progression-free and overall survival. Pretreatment blood TCR-seq was available for about 27 patients, at least one posttreatment blood collection was obtained for around 25 patients, and tumor TCR-seq was available for around 25 patients. An ECOG performance status of 0 or 1 was recorded for the patients, and 0 to 3 prior chemotherapy regimens had been received by the patients. About 85% of the roughly 30 patients were males with bladder-origin urothelial cancer, and about 65% of the roughly 30 reported a prior smoking history.

CDR1 SGHNT and CDR2 YYREEE are derived from the germline V gene (reference sequence). Measured from the cysteine to the phenylalanine, the CDR3 is 13 residues long. The sequence is cut down to CDR3 DNA, 39 bases in frame from base 1. After removal of 2 bases from V and 6 bases from J, the junction retains 3 bases not matched to a gene. About this clone itself: Its antigen specificity is not known. Per-base qualities were not stored, and no clone one base away is much larger.

A total of some 30 patients with locally advanced or metastatic urothelial carcinoma, treated at Memorial Sloan Kettering on a trial protocol, made up the cohort. Peripheral blood mononuclear cells were collected pretreatment and during treatment, with between 1 and 8 total time points obtained per patient. The Qiagen DNeasy Blood extraction kit was used to purify genomic DNA from total PBMCs and tumor samples. PBMCs were collected pretreatment and during treatment, and were isolated and stored as previously described. Synthetic TCR analog templates were spiked into each PCR so that absolute template abundance could be estimated from read counts. The immunoSEQ assay used bias-controlled V and J gene primers to amplify TCRbeta CDR3 regions from genomic DNA. Rearranged TCRbeta segments were sequenced at approximately 20X coverage. The study's own analysis went as follows. Clustering was used to correct sequencing errors, and CDR3s were annotated against IMGT so that V, D and J genes could be assigned. Only productive TCRbeta rearrangements were used in downstream analyses, excluding out-of-frame or stop-codon sequences. To compute clonality, Shannon entropy was normalized by the log of the number of unique productive sequences and then subtracted from one. Clones differing between time points or between blood and tumor were identified using Fisher's exact test with Benjamini-Hochberg correction, with an adjusted p below 0.01 applied as the threshold. TCRdb obtained this table from immuneACCESS and retained in-frame rearrangements with V and J assigned. These tables miss some clones; where compared with another copy, unresolved V genes account for less than half of the shortfall, and the remainder is unexplained. V and J calls and clone size are those listed in that table; D and trimming were worked out from the DNA. The table for this sample lists about 38,000 clones; around 88% of them were counted only once. Approximately 16% of the sample comes from the top ten.

What the study reported, not specific to this receptor: Patients with durable benefit showed greater expansion of tumor-associated TCR clones in peripheral blood 3 weeks after starting treatment (n = 22, p = 0.022). Improved progression-free and overall survival was found to be associated with pretreatment peripheral blood TCR clonality below the median. Because of the small sample size (n ≈ 30) and the many exploratory analyses performed, the results are intended to be regarded as hypothesis-generating.

Sequencing was performed on PBMCs, taken around atezolizumab (anti-PD-L1) treatment. The TCR comes from a man in his sixties with urothelial cancer. Recombination joined TRBV5-4 with TRBJ1-2; the central 8 bases match TRBD1. The DNA sequence follows: TGTGCCAGCAGCTTAACAGGGGGGGATGGCTACACCTTC. It is translated as CASSLTGGDGYTF. The CDR3, completed at both ends by the reference TRBV5-4 and TRBJ1-2 genes, gives the full variable domain ETGVTQSPTHLIKTRGQQVTLRCSSQSGHNTVSWYQQALGQGPQFIFQYYREEENGRGNFPPRFSGLQFPNYSSELNVNALELDDSALYLCASSLTGGDGYTFGSGTRLTVV.